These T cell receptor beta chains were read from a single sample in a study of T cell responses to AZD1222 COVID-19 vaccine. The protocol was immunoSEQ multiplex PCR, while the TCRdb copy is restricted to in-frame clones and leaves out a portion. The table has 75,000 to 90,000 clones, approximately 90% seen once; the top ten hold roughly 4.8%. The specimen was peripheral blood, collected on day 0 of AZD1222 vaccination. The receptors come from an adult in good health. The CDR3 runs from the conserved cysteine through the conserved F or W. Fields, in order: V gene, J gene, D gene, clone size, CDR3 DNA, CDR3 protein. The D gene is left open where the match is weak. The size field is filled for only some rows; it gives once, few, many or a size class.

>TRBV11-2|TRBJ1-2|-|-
TGTGCCAGCAGCCCCTGGGTTGGCTATGGCTACACCTTC
CASSPWVGYGYTF
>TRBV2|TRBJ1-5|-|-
TGTGCCAGCAGTGGAAGTTTCCCGCTCACTGCCCAGCATTTT
CASSGSFPLTAQHF
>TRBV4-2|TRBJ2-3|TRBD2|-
TGTGCCAGCAGCCAAGATTCAACTAGCGGGGGGCTCACAGATACGCAGTATTTT
CASSQDSTSGGLTDTQYF
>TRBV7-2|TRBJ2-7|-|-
TGTGCCAGCAGCGCAGGCAGGATCTCCTACGAGCAGTACTTC
CASSAGRISYEQYF
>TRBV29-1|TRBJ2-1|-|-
TGCAGCGTTGAGCTAGGGGCAAGAAATGAGCAGTTCTTC
CSVELGARNEQFF
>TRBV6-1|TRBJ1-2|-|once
TGTGCCAGCAGTGAAGCAGGCAGTCGCTCCTACTATGGCTACACCTTC
CASSEAGSRSYYGYTF
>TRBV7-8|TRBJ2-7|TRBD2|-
TGTGCCAGCAGCTTAGGGGGACTAGCGGGGCTCTCCTACGAGCAGTACTTC
CASSLGGLAGLSYEQYF
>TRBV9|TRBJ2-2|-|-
TGTGCCAGCAGCGTAGTGGATAACACCGGGGAGCTGTTTTTT
CASSVVDNTGELFF
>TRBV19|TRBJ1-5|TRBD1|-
TGTGCCAGTAACCCTACAGGGGATAGTCAGCCCCAGCATTTT
CASNPTGDSQPQHF
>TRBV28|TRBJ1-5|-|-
TGTGCCAGCAGCCCACCTAATCAGCCCCAGCATTTT
CASSPPNQPQHF
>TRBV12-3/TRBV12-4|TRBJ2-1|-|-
TGTGCCAGCAGGCCACAGCGGAATGAGCAGTTCTTC
CASRPQRNEQFF
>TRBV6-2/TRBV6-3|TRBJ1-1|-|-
TGTGCCAGCAGCCAGATGACCCTGAACACTGAAGCTTTCTTT
CASSQMTLNTEAFF
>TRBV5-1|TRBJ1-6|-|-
TGCGCCAGCAGCACGGGCCCTTTTTCTCCCCTCCACTTT
CASSTGPFSPLHF
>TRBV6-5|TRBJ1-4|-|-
TGTGCCAGCAGTTACTGGAGGTCAACTAATGAAAAACTGTTTTTT
CASSYWRSTNEKLFF
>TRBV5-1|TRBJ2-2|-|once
TGCGCCAGCAGCTTGAGTGCTGGAGGGACGAACACCGGGGAGCTGTTTTTT
CASSLSAGGTNTGELFF
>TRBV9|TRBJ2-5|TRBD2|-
TGTGCCAGCAGCGTAGGGCCAAGGCCGCGGGGGGACCAAGAGACCCAGTACTTC
CASSVGPRPRGDQETQYF
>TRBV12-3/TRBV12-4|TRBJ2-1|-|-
TGTGCCAGCAGTTTAGAGAGGGGAGGTGAGCAGTTCTTC
CASSLERGGEQFF
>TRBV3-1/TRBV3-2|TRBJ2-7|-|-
TGTGCCAGCAGCCAAGAGGCGGCTAGCTACGAGCAGTACTTC
CASSQEAASYEQYF
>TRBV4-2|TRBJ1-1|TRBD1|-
TGTGCCAGCAGCCAGCAGGGGGCGAGGACTGAAGCTTTCTTT
CASSQQGARTEAFF
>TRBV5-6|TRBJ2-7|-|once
TGTGCCAGCAGCCGAGTAATCACGACAGATTCCTACGAGCAGTACTTC
CASSRVITTDSYEQYF
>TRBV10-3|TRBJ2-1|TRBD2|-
TGTGCCATCAGCGGGGGAGGGGCAGGTGTCAATGAGCAGTTCTTC
CAISGGGAGVNEQFF
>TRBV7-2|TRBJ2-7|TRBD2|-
TGTGCCAGCAGCCCGGGGGGACTCAGGTCCTACGAGCAGTACTTC
CASSPGGLRSYEQYF